This T cell receptor beta chain stems from a study of T cell responses to AZD1222 COVID-19 vaccine. Germline lookup yields CDR1 MNHNS and CDR2 SASEGT. Trimming took off 3 bases at V and 6 bases at J, with 15 bases between the two ends. The CDR3 runs 15 residues. Clones were read by immunoSEQ multiplex PCR, and TCRdb kept only the in-frame ones, dropping some. The profile covers some 150,000 clones, with about 91% appearing a single time and roughly 4.4% taken by the ten largest. Study results and limitations: Repertoires were collected only later (after the peak T cell response had occurred). Possibly, clonal diversity was underestimated; donors were largely white British and included more females. Two doses of AZD1222 preceded a rise in Spike-specific TCR breadth and depth. Among vaccine-associated CD4 TCRs, coverage spanned spike, with dominance at 160-218 and 743-854.

In regard to this clone: The antigen is not known.

The chain employs TRBV6-1 and TRBJ2-1; a possible D gene is TRBD2 (6 bases). The source is an adult in good health. The material sequenced was peripheral blood, taken on day 0 of MenACWY control vaccination. CDR3 sequence (DNA): TGTGCCAGCAGTGATGAAACAGGAGGGCCCAATGAGCAGTTCTTC. Protein product: CASSDETGGPNEQFF.